Shown below are 2 T cell receptor beta chains from a single sample sequenced in a study of T cell clonotyping in hematopoietic cell transplantation. Method: immunoSEQ multiplex PCR; TCRdb's copy keeps in-frame clones and lacks some. The table lists tens of thousands of clones, roughly 70% of them singletons. Sample time point: recipient sample about 28 days before transplant, after cytoreduction. The sequenced sample was peripheral blood mononuclear cells, obtained before stem cell transplant. The receptors shown here come from a man aged 50 to 60 with myelodysplastic syndrome. Some clones in this sample may be carry-over from other donors' samples.

The V and J genes are TRBV7-3 and TRBJ1-2, with unresolved D. CDR3 length: 16 amino acids. Germline-derived CDR1 and CDR2 are SGHTA and FQGTGA. V was cut by 2 bases and J by 4 bases, with 17 bases left in between. The CDR3 reads CASSLSHSTFLYGYTF. CDR3 nucleotide sequence: TGTGCCAGCAGCTTATCCCACTCTACCTTTCTCTATGGCTACACCTTC.

The chain couples TRBV29-1 to TRBJ1-2; tentatively, D is TRBD1 (6 bases). This CDR3 is built from 13 residues. Germline CDR1 is SQVTM and CDR2 is ANQGSEA. V was shortened by 4 bases and J by 3 bases, with 12 bases between the two germline ends. The CDR3 bases are TGCAGCGTTGGGAGGGGGGCATACTATGGCTACACCTTC. Translation: CSVGRGAYYGYTF. Supplemented by reference TRBV29-1 and TRBJ1-2, the full variable domain reads SAVISQKPSRDICQRGTSLTIQCQVDSQVTMMFWYRQQPGQSLTLIATANQGSEATYESGFVIDKFPISRPNLTFSTLTVSNMSPEDSSIYLCSVGRGAYYGYTFGSGTRLTVV.